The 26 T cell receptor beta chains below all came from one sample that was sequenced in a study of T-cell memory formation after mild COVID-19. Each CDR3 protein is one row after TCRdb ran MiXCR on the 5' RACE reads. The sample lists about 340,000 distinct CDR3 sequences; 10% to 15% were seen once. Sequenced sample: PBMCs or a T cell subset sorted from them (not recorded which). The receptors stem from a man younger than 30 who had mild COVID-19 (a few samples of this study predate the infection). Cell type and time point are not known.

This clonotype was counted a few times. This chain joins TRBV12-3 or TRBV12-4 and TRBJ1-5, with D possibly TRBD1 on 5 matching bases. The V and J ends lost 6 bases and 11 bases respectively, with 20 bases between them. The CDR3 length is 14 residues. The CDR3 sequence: CASSPFPGIITQHF. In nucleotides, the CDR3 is TGTGCCAGCAGCCCCTTTCCAGGGATCATAACCCAGCATTTT.

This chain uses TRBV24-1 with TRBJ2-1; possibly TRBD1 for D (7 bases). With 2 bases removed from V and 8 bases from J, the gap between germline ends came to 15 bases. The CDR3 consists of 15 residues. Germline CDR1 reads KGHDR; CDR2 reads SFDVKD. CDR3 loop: CATSDWTGGVDEQFF. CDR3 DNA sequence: TGTGCCACCAGTGATTGGACAGGAGGGGTCGATGAGCAGTTCTTC.

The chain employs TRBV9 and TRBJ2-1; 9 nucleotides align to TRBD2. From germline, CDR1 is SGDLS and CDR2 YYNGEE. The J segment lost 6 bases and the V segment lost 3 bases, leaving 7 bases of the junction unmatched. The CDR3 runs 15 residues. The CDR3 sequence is CASSASSGTGNEQFF. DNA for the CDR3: TGTGCCAGCAGCGCGTCTAGCGGGACCGGCAATGAGCAGTTCTTC. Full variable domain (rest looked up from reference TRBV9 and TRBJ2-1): DSGVTQTPKHLITATGQRVTLRCSPRSGDLSVYWYQQSLDQGLQFLIQYYNGEERAKGNILERFSAQQFPDLHSELNLSSLELGDSALYFCASSASSGTGNEQFFGPGTRLTVL.

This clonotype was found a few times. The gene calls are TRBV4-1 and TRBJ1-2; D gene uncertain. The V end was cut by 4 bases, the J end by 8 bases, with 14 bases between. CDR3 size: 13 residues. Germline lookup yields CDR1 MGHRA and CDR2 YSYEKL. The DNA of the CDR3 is TGCGCCAGCAGCCCAGACGAGGAAGGAGGCTACACCTTC. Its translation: CASSPDEEGGYTF.

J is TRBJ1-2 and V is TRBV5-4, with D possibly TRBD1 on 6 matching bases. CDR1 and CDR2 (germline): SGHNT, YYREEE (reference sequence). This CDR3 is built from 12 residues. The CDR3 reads CAYRDMDYGYTF. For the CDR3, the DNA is TGTGCTTACCGGGACATGGACTATGGCTACACCTTC.

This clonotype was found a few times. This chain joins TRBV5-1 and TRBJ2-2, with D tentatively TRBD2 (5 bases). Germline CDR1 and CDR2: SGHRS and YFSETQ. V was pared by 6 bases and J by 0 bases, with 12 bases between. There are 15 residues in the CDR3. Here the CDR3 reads CASTRGASNTGELFF. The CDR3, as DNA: TGCGCCAGCACCCGGGGAGCTTCGAACACCGGGGAGCTGTTTTTT. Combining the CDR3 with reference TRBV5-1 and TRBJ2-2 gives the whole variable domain KAGVTQTPRYLIKTRGQQVTLSCSPISGHRSVSWYQQTPGQGLQFLFEYFSETQRNKGNFPGRFSGRQFSNSRSEMNVSTLELGDSALYLCASTRGASNTGELFFGEGSRLTVL.

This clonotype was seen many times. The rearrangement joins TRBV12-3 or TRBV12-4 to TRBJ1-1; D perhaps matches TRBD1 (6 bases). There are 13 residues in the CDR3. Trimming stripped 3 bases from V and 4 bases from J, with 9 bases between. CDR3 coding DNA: TGTGCCAGCAGTTTCAGGGGTCGCACTGAAGCTTTCTTT. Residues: CASSFRGRTEAFF.

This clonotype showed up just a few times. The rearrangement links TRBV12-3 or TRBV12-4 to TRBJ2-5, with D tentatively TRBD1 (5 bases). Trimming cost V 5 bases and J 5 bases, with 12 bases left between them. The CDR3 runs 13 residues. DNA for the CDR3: TGTGCCAGCAGTGGCCAGGGCGCGGAGACCCAGTACTTC. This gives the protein CASSGQGAETQYF.

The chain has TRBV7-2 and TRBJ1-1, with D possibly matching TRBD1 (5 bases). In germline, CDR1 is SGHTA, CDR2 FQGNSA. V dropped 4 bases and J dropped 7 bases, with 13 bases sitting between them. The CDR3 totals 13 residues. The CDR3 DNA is TGTGCCAGCAGCTCCATAGGGGCTAATGAAGCTTTCTTT. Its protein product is CASSSIGANEAFF.

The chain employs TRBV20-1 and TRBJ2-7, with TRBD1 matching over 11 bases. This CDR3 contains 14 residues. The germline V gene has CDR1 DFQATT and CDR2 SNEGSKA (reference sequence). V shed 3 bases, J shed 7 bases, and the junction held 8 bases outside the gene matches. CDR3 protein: CSARRGQGVFEQYV. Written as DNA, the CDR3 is TGCAGTGCTAGGAGGGGACAGGGGGTTTTTGAGCAGTACGTC.

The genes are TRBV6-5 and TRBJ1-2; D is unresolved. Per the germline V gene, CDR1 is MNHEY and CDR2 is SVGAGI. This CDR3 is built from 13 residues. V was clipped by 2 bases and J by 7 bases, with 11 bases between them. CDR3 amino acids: CASSYQGRSGYTF. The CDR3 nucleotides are TGTGCCAGCAGTTACCAAGGTAGAAGTGGCTACACCTTC.

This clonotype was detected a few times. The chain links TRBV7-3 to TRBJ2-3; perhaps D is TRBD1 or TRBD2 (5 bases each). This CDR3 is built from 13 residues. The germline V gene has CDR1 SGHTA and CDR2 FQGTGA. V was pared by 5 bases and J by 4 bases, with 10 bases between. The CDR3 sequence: CASSPGAPDTQYF. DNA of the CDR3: TGTGCCAGCAGCCCCGGGGCCCCAGATACGCAGTATTTT. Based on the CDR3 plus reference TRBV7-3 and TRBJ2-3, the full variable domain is GAGVSQTPSNKVTEKGKYVELRCDPISGHTALYWYRQSLGQGPEFLIYFQGTGAADDSGLPNDRFFAVRPEGSVSTLKIQRTERGDSAVYLCASSPGAPDTQYFGPGTRLTVL.

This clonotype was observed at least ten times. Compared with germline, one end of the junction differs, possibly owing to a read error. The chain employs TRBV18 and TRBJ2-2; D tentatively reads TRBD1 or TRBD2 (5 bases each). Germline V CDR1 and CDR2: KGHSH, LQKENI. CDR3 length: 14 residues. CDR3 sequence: CASSPQGDTGELFF. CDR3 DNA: TGCGCCAGCAGCCCTCAGGGAGACACCGGGGAGCTGTTTTTT.

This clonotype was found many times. CDR3 sequence (DNA): TGCGCCAGCAGCCAAGAGGGGAGTCCGAGCACAGATACGCAGTATTTT. Amino acids: CASSQEGSPSTDTQYF. The chain is built from TRBV4-1 and TRBJ2-3; D perhaps matches TRBD2 (5 bases). Deletions cut 0 bases from V and 0 bases from J, with 10 bases between. The CDR3 has 16 residues. CDR1 and CDR2 from the germline V gene are MGHRA and YSYEKL.

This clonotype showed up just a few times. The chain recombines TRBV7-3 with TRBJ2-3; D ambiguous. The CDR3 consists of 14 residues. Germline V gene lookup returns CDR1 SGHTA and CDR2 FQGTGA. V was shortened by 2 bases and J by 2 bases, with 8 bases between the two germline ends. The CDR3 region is CASSLSAVTDTQYF. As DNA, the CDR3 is TGTGCCAGCAGCTTATCGGCGGTCACAGATACGCAGTATTTT. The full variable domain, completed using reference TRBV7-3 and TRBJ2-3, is GAGVSQTPSNKVTEKGKYVELRCDPISGHTALYWYRQSLGQGPEFLIYFQGTGAADDSGLPNDRFFAVRPEGSVSTLKIQRTERGDSAVYLCASSLSAVTDTQYFGPGTRLTVL.

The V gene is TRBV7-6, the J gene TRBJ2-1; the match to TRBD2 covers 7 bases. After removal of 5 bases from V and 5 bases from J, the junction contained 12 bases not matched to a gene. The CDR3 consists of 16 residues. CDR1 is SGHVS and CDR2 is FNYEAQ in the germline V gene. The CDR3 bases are TGTGCCAGCAGCCCCGTCTTCTCGGGGGGAAACAATGAGCAGTTCTTC. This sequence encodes CASSPVFSGGNNEQFF.

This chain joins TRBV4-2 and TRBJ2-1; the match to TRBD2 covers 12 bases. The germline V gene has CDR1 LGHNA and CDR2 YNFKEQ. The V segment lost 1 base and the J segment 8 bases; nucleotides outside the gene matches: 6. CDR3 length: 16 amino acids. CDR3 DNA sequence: TGTGCCAGCAGCCAAGCGACTAGCGGGGGTGGCGATGAGCAGTTCTTC. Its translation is CASSQATSGGGDEQFF.

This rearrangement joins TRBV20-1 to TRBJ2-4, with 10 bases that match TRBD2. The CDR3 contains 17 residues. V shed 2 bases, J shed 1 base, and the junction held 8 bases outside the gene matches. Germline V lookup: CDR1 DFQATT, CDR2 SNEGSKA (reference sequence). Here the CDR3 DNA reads TGCAGTGCTAGACTAGCGGGGGCCCGGAGGGCCAAAAACATTCAGTACTTC. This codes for CSARLAGARRAKNIQYF.

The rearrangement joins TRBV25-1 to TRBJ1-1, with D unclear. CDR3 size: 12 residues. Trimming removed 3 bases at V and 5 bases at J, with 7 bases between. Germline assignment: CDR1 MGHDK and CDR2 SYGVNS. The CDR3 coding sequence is TGTGCCAGCAGTGACAGGAGGACTGAAGCTTTCTTT. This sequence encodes CASSDRRTEAFF.

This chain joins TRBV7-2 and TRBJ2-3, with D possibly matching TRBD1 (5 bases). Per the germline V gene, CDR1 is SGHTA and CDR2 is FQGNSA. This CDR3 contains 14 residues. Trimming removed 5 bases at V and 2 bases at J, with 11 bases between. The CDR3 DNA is TGTGCCAGCAGCCGAAGGGGAAACACAGATACGCAGTATTTT. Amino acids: CASSRRGNTDTQYF.

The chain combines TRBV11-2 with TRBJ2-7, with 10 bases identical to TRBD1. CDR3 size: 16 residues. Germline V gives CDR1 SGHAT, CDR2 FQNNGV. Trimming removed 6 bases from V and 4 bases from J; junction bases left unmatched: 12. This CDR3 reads CASRSPGQGMGYEQYF. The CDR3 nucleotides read TGTGCCAGCAGAAGTCCGGGACAGGGGATGGGTTACGAGCAGTACTTC.

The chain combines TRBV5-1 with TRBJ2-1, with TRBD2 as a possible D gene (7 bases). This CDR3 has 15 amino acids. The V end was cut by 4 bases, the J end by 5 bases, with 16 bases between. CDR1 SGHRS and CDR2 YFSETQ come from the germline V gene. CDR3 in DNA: TGCGCCAGCAGCAAGGGGGGGCTGGGGAACAATGAGCAGTTCTTC. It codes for CASSKGGLGNNEQFF.

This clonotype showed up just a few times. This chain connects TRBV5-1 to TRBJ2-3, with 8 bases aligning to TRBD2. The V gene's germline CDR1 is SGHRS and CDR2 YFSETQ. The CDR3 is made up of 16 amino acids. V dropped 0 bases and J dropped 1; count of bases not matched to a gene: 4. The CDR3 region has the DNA TGCGCCAGCAGCTTGGCCAGCGGGGGCCGCACAGATACGCAGTATTTT. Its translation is CASSLASGGRTDTQYF. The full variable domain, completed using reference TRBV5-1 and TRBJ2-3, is KAGVTQTPRYLIKTRGQQVTLSCSPISGHRSVSWYQQTPGQGLQFLFEYFSETQRNKGNFPGRFSGRQFSNSRSEMNVSTLELGDSALYLCASSLASGGRTDTQYFGPGTRLTVL.

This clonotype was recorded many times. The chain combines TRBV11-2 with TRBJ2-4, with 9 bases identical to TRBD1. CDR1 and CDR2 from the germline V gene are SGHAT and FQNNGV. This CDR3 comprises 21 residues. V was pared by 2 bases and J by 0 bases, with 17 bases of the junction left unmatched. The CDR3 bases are TGTGCCAGCAGCTTATCGTATTATTGGACAGGGGCCTCCAAAGCCAAAAACATTCAGTACTTC. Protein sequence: CASSLSYYWTGASKAKNIQYF.

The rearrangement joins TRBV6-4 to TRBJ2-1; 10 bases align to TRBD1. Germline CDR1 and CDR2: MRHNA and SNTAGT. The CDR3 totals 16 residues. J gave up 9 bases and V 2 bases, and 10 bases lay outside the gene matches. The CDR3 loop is CASSDHGQGVRGEQFF. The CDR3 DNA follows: TGTGCCAGCAGTGACCACGGACAGGGGGTTCGGGGTGAGCAGTTCTTC.

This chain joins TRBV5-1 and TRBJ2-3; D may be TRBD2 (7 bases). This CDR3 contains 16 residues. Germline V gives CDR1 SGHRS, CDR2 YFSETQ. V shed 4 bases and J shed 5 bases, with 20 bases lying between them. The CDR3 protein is CASSPGGGGAGDTQYF. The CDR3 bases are TGCGCCAGCAGCCCCGGAGGGGGGGGCGCCGGAGATACGCAGTATTTT. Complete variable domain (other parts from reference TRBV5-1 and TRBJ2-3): KAGVTQTPRYLIKTRGQQVTLSCSPISGHRSVSWYQQTPGQGLQFLFEYFSETQRNKGNFPGRFSGRQFSNSRSEMNVSTLELGDSALYLCASSPGGGGAGDTQYFGPGTRLTVL.